Below are 32 T cell receptor beta chains sequenced from a single sample in a study of blood T cell repertoires in COVID-19. Measured with immunoSEQ multiplex PCR; TCRdb has only the in-frame clones, and not every one. The sample gives nearly 250,000 clones, roughly 86% of which show up once; 5% to 7% is in the top ten. Sequenced sample: peripheral blood. These receptors all stem from a woman over 75 with COVID-19, enrolled during active disease.

This clone appeared once. The chain joins TRBV19 to TRBJ2-2, with a weak D call TRBD1 (5 bases). Germline CDR1 is LNHDA and CDR2 is SQIVND (reference sequence). The CDR3 spans 11 residues. Trimming stripped 9 bases from V and 9 bases from J, with 11 bases between. The CDR3 sequence: CASQGSRELFF. The CDR3 DNA reads as TGTGCCAGCCAGGGTTCTAGGGAGCTGTTTTTT.

This chain uses TRBV18 with TRBJ2-5; TRBD1 matches 7 bases. The ends lost 2 bases at V and 1 base at J; junction bases unmatched: 7. CDR1 and CDR2 (germline): KGHSH, LQKENI. The CDR3 has 16 residues. The CDR3 nucleotides are TGTGCCAGCTCACCAGGTCAGGGGGAGTCCCAAGAGACCCAGTACTTC. Its protein is CASSPGQGESQETQYF.

With respect to this clone: This specimen includes other DNA sequences encoding the same CDR3. This chain connects TRBV19 to TRBJ1-5, with 9 bases that match TRBD1. The CDR3 extends over 14 amino acids. The germline V gene encodes CDR1 LNHDA and CDR2 SQIVND (reference sequence). V gave up 5 bases and J gave up 4 bases; unmatched junction bases: 3. CDR3 sequence: CASSAGTGNQPQHF. In DNA, the CDR3 is TGTGCCAGTAGTGCCGGGACAGGGAATCAGCCCCAGCATTTT. Complete variable domain (other parts from reference TRBV19 and TRBJ1-5): DGGITQSPKYLFRKEGQNVTLSCEQNLNHDAMYWYRQDPGQGLRLIYYSQIVNDFQKGDIAEGYSVSREKKESFPLTVTSAQKNPTAFYLCASSAGTGNQPQHFGDGTRLSIL.

The chain links TRBV4-1 to TRBJ1-6; 7 bases are a match to TRBD1. Germline loops: CDR1 MGHRA, CDR2 YSYEKL. This CDR3 has 17 residues. Trimming cost V 6 bases and J 9 bases; bases outside gene matches: 17. In DNA, the CDR3 is TGCGCCAGCAGTATCAAGCCCCAGGGGGGCGTAATTTCACCCCTCCACTTT. It yields the protein CASSIKPQGGVISPLHF.

In its sample, this clone was seen a few times. The V gene is TRBV5-1, the J gene TRBJ2-7, with 7 positions matching TRBD1. The CDR3 is 15 residues long. V lost 1 base, J lost 4 bases, and 8 bases stayed unmatched. Germline CDR1 SGHRS, CDR2 YFSETQ. The CDR3 DNA is TGCGCCAGCAGCTTGTCGCTGGGACAGCAATACGAGCAGTACGTC. It encodes CASSLSLGQQYEQYV.

J is TRBJ2-3 and V is TRBV10-3; unclear D gene. Germline V gene lookup returns CDR1 ENHRY and CDR2 SYGVKD. Between the trimmed V and J ends, which lost 0 bases and 2 bases, there was a span of 9 bases. The CDR3 covers 15 residues. The CDR3 loop reads CAISESTKNTDTQYF. The DNA of the CDR3 is TGTGCCATCAGTGAGTCAACAAAGAACACAGATACGCAGTATTTT.

The J gene is TRBJ1-1, the V gene TRBV18; D is ambiguous. The CDR3 has 15 amino acids. Germline V CDR1 and CDR2: KGHSH, LQKENI. Trimming cost V 0 bases and J 5 bases, with 13 bases left between them. The CDR3 loop reads CASSPPPGPGTEAFF. The CDR3 nucleotides read TGTGCCAGCTCACCACCTCCAGGCCCGGGGACTGAAGCTTTCTTT. Looking up the rest from reference TRBV18 and TRBJ1-1 gives the full variable domain: NAGVMQNPRHLVRRRGQEARLRCSPMKGHSHVYWYRQLPEEGLKFMVYLQKENIIDESGMPKERFSAEFPKEGPSILRIQQVVRGDSAAYFCASSPPPGPGTEAFFGQGTRLTVV.

V is TRBV5-1 and J is TRBJ1-4; TRBD1 agrees at 8 bases. V was clipped by 3 bases and J by 13 bases; unmatched bases: 5. The CDR3 spans 12 residues. Germline CDR1 SGHRS, CDR2 YFSETQ. The CDR3 loop is CASSSNTGGLFF. CDR3 bases: TGCGCCAGCAGCTCAAATACAGGGGGACTGTTTTTT.

The V call is TRBV5-4, the J call TRBJ2-3; a possible D gene is TRBD2 (7 bases). The germline V and J ends were trimmed by 4 bases and 5 bases, with 14 bases remaining between them. The germline gives CDR1 SGHNT, CDR2 YYREEE (reference sequence). This CDR3 has 14 amino acids. The CDR3 reads CASSPGGAQDTQYF. Here the CDR3 DNA reads TGTGCCAGCAGCCCTGGGGGGGCGCAAGATACGCAGTATTTT.

The V gene is TRBV7-2, the J gene TRBJ2-1; D possibly corresponds to TRBD1 (5 bases). Germline V gene lookup returns CDR1 SGHTA and CDR2 FQGNSA. This CDR3 has 15 residues. Trimming pared 6 bases from V and 2 bases from J, leaving 14 bases between. In DNA form, the CDR3 reads TGTGCCAGCAGTCGACAGTTGGCCCCCTACAATGAGCAGTTCTTC. Protein product: CASSRQLAPYNEQFF.

The chain has TRBV9 and TRBJ2-7; 7 bases are a match to TRBD1. The CDR3 sequence is 11 residues long. Germline CDR1 reads SGDLS; CDR2 reads YYNGEE. V dropped 5 bases and J dropped 8; count of bases not matched to a gene: 4. The CDR3 is CASSEGGKQYF. CDR3 DNA sequence: TGTGCCAGCAGTGAAGGGGGCAAGCAGTACTTC.

CDR3 DNA: TGTGCCAGCAGTTTAGGAGGACAGGGGAACACTGAAGCTTTCTTT. Its protein product is CASSLGGQGNTEAFF. The rearrangement uses TRBV28 and TRBJ1-1, with 8 bases that match TRBD1. Trimming cost V 2 bases and J 1 base; bases outside gene matches: 3. The V gene's germline CDR1 is MDHEN and CDR2 SYDVKM. The CDR3 has 15 amino acids.

The gene calls are TRBV5-4 and TRBJ1-4; D is possibly TRBD1 (5 bases). V lost 4 bases and J 5 bases, leaving 12 bases between the germline ends. The CDR3 loop spans 14 amino acids. Per the germline V gene, CDR1 is SGHNT and CDR2 is YYREEE (reference sequence). The CDR3 loop is CASSRGGENEKLFF. The CDR3 DNA reads TGTGCCAGCAGCCGGGGAGGGGAGAATGAAAAACTGTTTTTT.

DNA of the CDR3: TGCGCCAGCAGCGCCCAGGGGACAGGGGAAGGGTCACCCCTCCACTTT. Translation: CASSAQGTGEGSPLHF. This chain uses TRBV5-1 with TRBJ1-6, with TRBD1 identical over 10 bases. V trimming: 4 bases; J trimming: 10 bases; junction bases outside the gene matches: 11. CDR3 size: 16 residues. Germline CDR1 and CDR2: SGHRS and YFSETQ.

The chain has TRBV7-2 and TRBJ1-4, with 7 bases lining up with TRBD1. V gave up 4 bases and J gave up 0 bases; unmatched junction bases: 5. The germline V gene has CDR1 SGHTA and CDR2 FQGNSA. The length of the CDR3 is 16 residues. In nucleotides, the CDR3 is TGTGCCAGCAGCTCCCAGGGGGGCACAACTAATGAAAAACTGTTTTTT. Translating it yields CASSSQGGTTNEKLFF.

The chain combines TRBV4-1 with TRBJ2-1; 8 bases match TRBD2. V shed 3 bases and J 8 bases; nucleotides not matched to a gene: 6. Germline lookup yields CDR1 MGHRA and CDR2 YSYEKL. This CDR3 has 14 amino acids. The CDR3 coding sequence is TGCGCCAGCAGCCACTCGGGAGGGGATCATGAGCAGTTCTTC. Encoded protein: CASSHSGGDHEQFF.

This clone was counted a few times. J is TRBJ2-7 and V is TRBV2, with TRBD2 identical over 7 bases. Germline V lookup: CDR1 SNHLY, CDR2 FYNNEI. Unmatched junction bases numbered 8, after V lost 0 bases and J lost 6 bases. The CDR3 covers 15 residues. The CDR3 region is CASSEAAGRVGEQYF. The CDR3 bases are TGTGCCAGCAGTGAAGCGGCGGGGAGGGTAGGCGAGCAGTACTTC. The full variable domain, its missing parts supplied by reference TRBV2 and TRBJ2-7, is EPEVTQTPSHQVTQMGQEVILRCVPISNHLYFYWYRQILGQKVEFLVSFYNNEISEKSEIFDDQFSVERPDGSNFTLKIRSTKLEDSAMYFCASSEAAGRVGEQYFGPGTRLTVT.

The chain combines TRBV3-1 (or the pseudogene TRBV3-2) with TRBJ2-2; possible D gene TRBD2, 6 bases. Germline assignment: CDR1 LGHDT and CDR2 YNNKEL (reference sequence). This CDR3 has 15 residues. The ends were cut back, 6 bases at V and 4 bases at J, with 15 bases in the middle. CDR3 sequence (DNA): TGTGCCAGCAGGGTTGGGGGGTCGGGCACCGGGGAGCTGTTTTTT. It yields the protein CASRVGGSGTGELFF.

V usage is TRBV6-5 and J usage is TRBJ1-1; D is perhaps TRBD1 (5 bases). This CDR3 region has 13 residues. V was shortened by 7 bases and J by 6 bases, with 15 bases between the two germline ends. CDR1 MNHEY and CDR2 SVGAGI come from the germline V gene. The CDR3 spells CASTRAGVPEAFF. For the CDR3, the DNA is TGTGCCAGCACCCGCGCGGGGGTCCCTGAAGCTTTCTTT.

This chain joins TRBV10-3 and TRBJ1-2; 7 nucleotides agree with TRBD1. The CDR3 consists of 13 residues. The V gene's germline CDR1 is ENHRY and CDR2 SYGVKD. After removal of 6 bases from V and 8 bases from J, the junction contained 9 bases not matched to a gene. CDR3 in amino acids: CAIRLTGADGYTF. In nucleotides, the CDR3 is TGTGCCATCAGGCTTACAGGGGCTGACGGCTACACCTTC.

The chain joins TRBV7-2 to TRBJ1-1, with 7 bases identical to TRBD1. With 1 base clipped from V and 7 bases from J, the junction kept 9 bases outside the gene matches. The CDR3 spans 15 residues. Germline lookup yields CDR1 SGHTA and CDR2 FQGNSA. The CDR3: CASSLETGSLYEAFF. For the CDR3, the DNA is TGTGCCAGCAGCTTAGAGACAGGGAGTTTATATGAAGCTTTCTTT.

The chain couples TRBV28 to TRBJ1-5; the match to TRBD1 covers 7 bases. Germline V gene data show CDR1 as MDHEN and CDR2 as SYDVKM. V lost 2 bases and J lost 0; bases outside the gene matches: 4. This CDR3 is 16 amino acids long. For the CDR3, the DNA is TGTGCCAGCAGTTTAACGACAGGGACTAGCAATCAGCCCCAGCATTTT. Its protein is CASSLTTGTSNQPQHF.

This chain joins TRBV4-3 and TRBJ2-4; 7 bases are a match to TRBD2. With 3 bases clipped from V and 7 bases from J, the junction kept 12 bases outside the gene matches. The CDR3 contains 16 residues. Germline CDR1 reads LGHNA; CDR2 reads YSLEER. CDR3 sequence (DNA): TGCGCCAGCAGCCAGTCCCTTACTAGCGAGAGGAACATTCAGTACTTC. This sequence encodes CASSQSLTSERNIQYF.

This sequence joins TRBV6-2 or TRBV6-3 and TRBJ1-1; 7 bases are a match to TRBD1. Unmatched junction bases numbered 5, after V lost 5 bases and J lost 2 bases. The CDR3 consists of 14 residues. Germline V lookup: CDR1 MNHEY, CDR2 SVGEGT. CDR3: CASSRRGSNTEAFF. The CDR3 DNA follows: TGTGCCAGCAGTCGCAGGGGGAGCAACACTGAAGCTTTCTTT.

This rearrangement joins TRBV6-5 to TRBJ1-1; 8 bases match TRBD1. This CDR3 is 15 amino acids long. Germline V gene sequence: CDR1 MNHEY, CDR2 SVGAGI. The V gene end was trimmed by 10 bases and the J gene end by 0 bases; junction bases not matched to a gene: 10. The CDR3 region has the DNA TGTGCCACCGGAGGACAGGGATTGGTGAACACTGAAGCTTTCTTT. Residues: CATGGQGLVNTEAFF.

The V call is TRBV18, the J call TRBJ1-1; 11 nucleotides line up with TRBD1. J gave up 2 bases and V 2 bases, and 1 base lay outside the gene matches. The CDR3 contains 15 residues. Germline assignment: CDR1 KGHSH and CDR2 LQKENI. The CDR3 nucleotides are TGTGCCAGCTCACCAAGGACAGGGGGCAACACTGAAGCTTTCTTT. Residues: CASSPRTGGNTEAFF.

On this clone: Other nucleotide sequences from this sample produce the same CDR3. The rearrangement uses TRBV6-5 and TRBJ1-5, with 10 bases identical to TRBD1. In germline, CDR1 is MNHEY, CDR2 SVGAGI. This CDR3 comprises 15 residues. With V trimmed by 5 bases and J by 3 bases, 4 bases remained unmatched. The CDR3 DNA sequence: TGTGCCAGCAGTAGCCGACAGGGGGCCAATCAGCCCCAGCATTTT. This encodes CASSSRQGANQPQHF.

V usage is TRBV6-5 and J usage is TRBJ1-5, with D possibly being TRBD1 (5 bases). Trimming removed 6 bases from V and 7 bases from J, with 19 bases in between. The CDR3 covers 15 residues. The germline gives CDR1 MNHEY, CDR2 SVGAGI. The CDR3 protein is CASRPSTESQQPQHF. The CDR3 DNA reads as TGTGCCAGCAGACCCTCGACAGAGTCCCAACAGCCCCAGCATTTT.

The chain has TRBV7-6 and TRBJ1-2; 12 nucleotides line up with TRBD1. The J segment lost 7 bases and the V segment lost 6 bases, leaving 9 bases of the junction unmatched. This CDR3 has 15 amino acids. Per germline, CDR1 SGHVS and CDR2 FNYEAQ. CDR3 bases: TGTGCCAGCAGTAGCCAGGGACAGGGGGCCTCTGGCTACACCTTC. It encodes CASSSQGQGASGYTF. Based on the CDR3 plus reference TRBV7-6 and TRBJ1-2, the full variable domain is GAGVSQSPRYKVTKRGQDVALRCDPISGHVSLYWYRQALGQGPEFLTYFNYEAQQDKSGLPNDRFSAERPEGSISTLTIQRTEQRDSAMYRCASSSQGQGASGYTFGSGTRLTVV.

The chain carries TRBV27 and TRBJ2-5, with D possibly TRBD2 on 5 matching bases. CDR3 length: 12 amino acids. The V end lost 8 bases, the J end lost 7 bases, and 14 bases lay between the germline ends. Germline V gives CDR1 MNHEY, CDR2 SMNVEV (reference sequence). CDR3 in amino acids: CASRGLGGTQYF. The CDR3 nucleotides read TGTGCCAGCCGCGGACTGGGTGGGACCCAGTACTTC.

This chain uses TRBV19 with TRBJ2-6; 7 bases align to TRBD2. Unmatched junction bases numbered 4, after V lost 3 bases and J lost 2 bases. Germline V lookup: CDR1 LNHDA, CDR2 SQIVND (reference sequence). This CDR3 region has 16 residues. The DNA for the CDR3 is TGTGCCAGTAGTATCTCCCGGGGGGCTGGGGCCAACGTCCTGACTTTC. Amino acid sequence: CASSISRGAGANVLTF.

The V call is TRBV30, the J call TRBJ1-2; D perhaps matches TRBD1 (5 bases). This CDR3 spans 14 amino acids. Germline V CDR1 and CDR2: GTSNPN, SVGIG (reference sequence). Trimming took 3 bases from V and 4 from J, leaving 15 bases between them. The CDR3 loop is CAWSSGDPRYGYTF. Written as DNA, the CDR3 is TGTGCCTGGAGCTCGGGGGACCCCCGCTATGGCTACACCTTC.